This T cell receptor (beta chain) was profiled in a study of CD8 T cells in Susac syndrome. Roughly 0.45 to 1 ug RNA was reverse transcribed with random hexamers. Amplification of TCR beta CDR3 spanned 54 Vbeta and 13 Jbeta via immunoSEQ multiplex PCR. MiXCR, run by TCRdb on the immunoSEQ multiplex PCR reads, gives a single entry per CDR3 protein. The data show under 150,000 distinct CDR3 sequences, 95% seen once. The study sequenced TCR beta in blood CD8+ and CD4+ T cells. CD8+ and CD4+ T cells were negatively isolated; TEMRA cells were FACS-enriched. Germline V CDR1 and CDR2: SGHVS, FQNEAQ. The ends were cut back, 5 bases at V and 4 bases at J, with 8 bases in the middle. This CDR3 spans 13 amino acids.

This TCR derives from a human donor with Susac syndrome. Source material: CD4+ T cells from PBMCs. The rearrangement uses TRBV7-8 and TRBJ2-2; D gene unclear. Here the CDR3 reads CASSVDITGELFF. The CDR3 DNA sequence: TGTGCCAGCAGCGTCGATATCACCGGGGAGCTGTTTTTT.